This is a list of T cell receptor beta chains from one sample in a study of T-cell memory formation after mild COVID-19. TCRdb independently ran MiXCR on the 5' RACE reads; one entry per CDR3 protein. The sample consists of roughly 400,000 distinct CDR3 sequences, roughly 15% of them appearing once. Sequenced input: PBMCs or a T cell subset sorted from them (not recorded which). These TCRs come from a man aged 18 to 29 who had mild COVID-19 (a few samples of this study predate the infection). Cell type and time point are not known. The CDR3 runs from the conserved cysteine through the conserved F or W. The order of the fields is D gene, J gene, clone size, V gene, CDR3 protein, CDR3 DNA. D genes are given only for firm matches. Rows give clone size only sometimes, using once, few, many, or a class for an expanded clone.

NA TRBJ1-6 NA TRBV6-5 CASSYGGTFGSPLHF TGTGCCAGCAGTTACGGGGGAACTTTTGGATCACCCCTCCACTTT
TRBD2 TRBJ2-7 few TRBV7-2 CASGIIAGGRYEQYF TGTGCCAGCGGGATTATAGCGGGGGGCCGCTACGAGCAGTACTTC
NA TRBJ1-5 NA TRBV9 CASSEAGVKEPQHF TGTGCCAGCAGCGAGGCGGGGGTGAAGGAGCCCCAGCATTTT
TRBD1 TRBJ1-2 NA TRBV6-5 CASTSRGSGYTF TGTGCCAGCACCTCCAGGGGGTCGGGCTACACCTTC
NA TRBJ2-1 NA TRBV5-6 CASSWGSGVGEQFF TGTGCCAGCAGCTGGGGTTCAGGGGTTGGCGAGCAGTTCTTC
NA TRBJ2-5 NA TRBV9 CASSVDGTQYF TGTGCCAGCAGCGTAGACGGGACCCAGTACTTC
NA TRBJ1-1 many TRBV7-2 CASSLPTNTEAFF TGTGCCAGCAGCTTACCCACGAACACTGAAGCTTTCTTT
NA TRBJ1-3 NA TRBV6-5 CASRSHRVVGNTIYF TGTGCCAGCAGATCTCACAGGGTGGTCGGAAACACCATATATTTT
TRBD1 TRBJ1-1 few TRBV12-3/TRBV12-4 CASSSSAGGDTEAFF TGTGCCAGCAGTTCCTCGGCAGGGGGGGACACTGAAGCTTTCTTT
NA TRBJ1-1 NA TRBV9 CASSAVGGRFEAFF TGTGCCAGCAGCGCTGTGGGAGGTAGGTTTGAAGCTTTCTTT
NA TRBJ2-5 NA TRBV11-2 CASSSTLTGETQYF TGTGCCAGCAGCTCCACACTAACAGGAGAGACCCAGTACTTC
NA TRBJ2-5 NA TRBV5-1 CASSLDKGWPETQYF TGCGCCAGCAGCTTGGATAAGGGTTGGCCAGAGACCCAGTACTTC
NA TRBJ1-1 NA TRBV20-1 CSARVLRTNTEAFF TGCAGTGCTAGAGTCTTACGGACGAACACTGAAGCTTTCTTT
NA TRBJ1-2 NA TRBV12-3/TRBV12-4 CALRTTGTYGYTF TGTGCCCTACGGACCACAGGGACCTATGGCTACACCTTC
NA TRBJ2-3 few TRBV4-3 CASSQDRAISTDTQYF TGCGCCAGCAGCCAAGATAGGGCCATAAGCACAGATACGCAGTATTTT
NA TRBJ2-1 few TRBV15 CATSRDLGLAKRNEQFF TGTGCCACCAGCAGGGATCTGGGGCTAGCGAAGAGGAATGAGCAGTTCTTC
NA TRBJ2-7 NA TRBV29-1 CSVLDRNYEQYF TGCAGCGTTTTGGACAGAAACTACGAGCAGTACTTC
TRBD2 TRBJ2-1 few TRBV24-1 CATSVSGGANNEQFF TGTGCCACCAGTGTTAGCGGGGGGGCGAACAATGAGCAGTTCTTC
NA TRBJ1-2 few TRBV7-2 CASSSRVSGNFYGYTF TGTGCCAGCAGCTCCCGAGTGTCCGGGAACTTCTATGGCTACACCTTC
NA TRBJ1-1 NA TRBV29-1 CSVCQDRNTEAFF TGCAGCGTTTGCCAGGACAGGAACACTGAAGCTTTCTTT
NA TRBJ1-2 many TRBV5-1 CASSLDGGYGYTF TGCGCCAGCAGCTTGGACGGAGGGTATGGCTACACCTTC
TRBD2 TRBJ2-4 few TRBV15 CATSRGGTSGKNIQYF TGTGCCACCAGCAGGGGGGGGACTAGCGGCAAAAACATTCAGTACTTC
NA TRBJ2-7 few TRBV11-2 CASSWGPRDEQYF TGTGCCAGCAGCTGGGGACCAAGGGACGAGCAGTACTTC
NA TRBJ1-5 few TRBV6-2/TRBV6-3 CASSSSGGGNQPQHF TGTGCCAGCAGTTCCTCGGGGGGTGGCAATCAGCCCCAGCATTTT
TRBD1 TRBJ2-3 few TRBV11-2 CASSDRGRGPDTQYF TGTGCCAGCAGCGACAGGGGGCGGGGGCCAGATACGCAGTATTTT
NA TRBJ2-2 NA TRBV29-1 CSAAWLTGELFF TGCAGCGCCGCCTGGTTAACCGGGGAGCTGTTTTTT
NA TRBJ1-1 NA TRBV12-3/TRBV12-4 CASSRGSGVTEAFF TGTGCCAGCAGTAGGGGGTCTGGGGTCACTGAAGCTTTCTTT
NA TRBJ1-6 NA TRBV4-1 CASSWPTRNSPLHF TGCGCCAGCAGCTGGCCGACGCGGAATTCACCCCTCCACTTT
NA TRBJ1-1 NA TRBV29-1 CSGFVRRTPRRDTEAFF TGCAGCGGATTTGTACGTAGGACTCCCAGGAGAGACACTGAAGCTTTCTTT
TRBD1 TRBJ2-2 NA TRBV20-1 CSASSPGQGAGELFF TGCAGTGCTTCCTCACCGGGACAGGGGGCCGGGGAGCTGTTTTTT
NA TRBJ2-1 NA TRBV20-1 CSAWDNYHRRQFF TGCAGTGCTTGGGATAACTATCATAGGCGGCAGTTCTTC
NA TRBJ2-1 few TRBV29-1 CSVENSGTFF TGCAGCGTTGAAAATTCCGGAACTTTCTTC
TRBD1 TRBJ1-2 few TRBV4-2 CASSPGQTLNYGYTF TGTGCCAGCAGCCCGGGACAGACCCTTAACTATGGCTACACCTTC
NA TRBJ2-1 NA TRBV5-1 CASTLSQGFRNKQFF TGCGCCAGCACTCTCAGCCAGGGTTTTCGCAATAAGCAGTTCTTC
NA TRBJ1-2 few TRBV9 CASSVGGPLFYGYTF TGTGCCAGCAGCGTAGGAGGTCCCCTTTTCTATGGCTACACCTTC
NA TRBJ2-5 many TRBV20-1 CSARDFARVGGTQYF TGCAGTGCTAGAGATTTTGCGCGGGTTGGGGGCACCCAGTACTTC
NA TRBJ1-1 NA TRBV6-2/TRBV6-3 CASSPGAWDTEAFF TGTGCCAGCAGTCCAGGGGCCTGGGACACTGAAGCTTTCTTT
NA TRBJ2-1 many TRBV7-3 CASSLAPPNEQFF TGTGCCAGCAGCTTAGCTCCCCCGAATGAGCAGTTCTTC
NA TRBJ2-1 NA TRBV29-1 CSVGGLGNSYNEQFF TGCAGCGTGGGGGGGCTCGGCAACTCCTACAATGAGCAGTTCTTC
NA TRBJ2-5 few TRBV1 CTSSQDQAGGETQYF TGCACCAGCAGCCAAGATCAAGCCGGGGGAGAGACCCAGTACTTC
NA TRBJ1-2 few TRBV9 CASSPTPDPGRYGYTF TGTGCCAGCAGCCCAACCCCCGACCCAGGGAGATACGGCTACACCTTC
NA TRBJ2-1 many TRBV6-4 CASSDLGGAGNEQFF TGTGCCAGCAGTGATCTGGGGGGGGCCGGTAATGAGCAGTTCTTC
TRBD2 TRBJ2-2 many TRBV29-1 CSVEQSGGDTGELFF TGCAGCGTTGAACAAAGCGGGGGAGACACCGGGGAGCTGTTTTTT
NA TRBJ2-3 few TRBV12-3/TRBV12-4 CASSPGRGRTTSTDTQYF TGTGCCAGCAGTCCAGGGCGGGGGCGCACTACTAGCACAGATACGCAGTATTTT